This section outlines one T cell receptor beta chain sequence together with its context. The CDR3 totals 14 residues. The V and J ends lost 4 bases and 5 bases, in that order; junction bases with no gene match: 6. The germline CDR1 and CDR2 sequences are SGHDN and FVKESK. Per the original methods: It was from reference gene primer amplification that nucleated cell counts were estimated. Clones were read by immunoSEQ multiplex PCR, and TCRdb kept only the in-frame ones, dropping some. Clonal size and the V and J genes are those of that table, whereas D and trimming came from the DNA. The table records 140,000 to 150,000 clones, more than 65% of them present only once. This sample is part of a study of blood T cell repertoires in COVID-19. About the study: In each case, the material was cDNA or gDNA derived from T cells, B-cell-depleted T cells, or PBMCs.

Source material: peripheral blood. The rearrangement uses TRBV14 and TRBJ2-5; 8 bases agree with TRBD1. The TCR sequence derives from a man aged 55 to 69 with active or convalescent COVID-19. For the CDR3, the DNA is TGTGCCAGCAGCCCCCGGACAGGGTTGGAGACCCAGTACTTC. Its translation is CASSPRTGLETQYF.